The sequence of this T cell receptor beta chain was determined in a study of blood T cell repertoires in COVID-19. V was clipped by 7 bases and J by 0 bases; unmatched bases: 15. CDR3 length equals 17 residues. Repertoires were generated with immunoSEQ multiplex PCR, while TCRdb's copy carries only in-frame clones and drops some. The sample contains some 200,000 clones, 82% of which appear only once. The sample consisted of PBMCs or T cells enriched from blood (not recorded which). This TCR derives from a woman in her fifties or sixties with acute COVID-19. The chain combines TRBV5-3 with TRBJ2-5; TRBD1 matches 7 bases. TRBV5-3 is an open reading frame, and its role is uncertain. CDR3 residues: CARPHRGAQRYQETQYF. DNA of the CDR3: TGTGCCAGACCGCACAGGGGCGCTCAGAGGTACCAAGAGACCCAGTACTTC.